The source of this T cell receptor (beta chain) is a study of blood T cell repertoires in COVID-19. This clone is a singleton in its sample. Assay used: immunoSEQ multiplex PCR; TCRdb lists only in-frame clones, some missing. The sample contains fewer than 200,000 clones, over 75% of which appear only once. CDR1 SQVTM and CDR2 ANQGSEA come from the germline V gene. This CDR3 comprises 14 residues. Trimming took off 8 bases at V and 10 bases at J, with 21 bases between the two ends. Sequenced input: peripheral blood. This receptor was obtained from a man in his sixties or seventies with active or convalescent COVID-19. The chain carries TRBV29-1 and TRBJ1-6; TRBD1 is a possible D gene (5 bases). The CDR3 reads CSILTGLLISPLHF. The CDR3 DNA reads as TGCAGCATCCTGACGGGACTTCTGATCTCACCCCTCCACTTT. Filled out from reference TRBV29-1 and TRBJ1-6, the complete variable domain reads SAVISQKPSRDICQRGTSLTIQCQVDSQVTMMFWYRQQPGQSLTLIATANQGSEATYESGFVIDKFPISRPNLTFSTLTVSNMSPEDSSIYLCSILTGLLISPLHFGNGTRLTVT.